This T cell receptor beta chain was retrieved from a study of cytomegalovirus exposure and HLA in healthy donors. Study as a whole: Most genotyped donors, around 78% of 398, had Caucasian-associated genetic ancestry.

This clone was observed once. CDR3 length equals 16 residues. The ends were cut back, 4 bases at V and 3 bases at J, with 15 bases in the middle. CDR1 ENHRY and CDR2 SYGVKD come from the germline V gene. Primers included in the PCR were 60 Vbeta and 13 Jbeta primers. Per the original methods: The authors later counted 65 million to 80 million unique TCR beta chains, roughly 10 million of them shared. TCRdb's copy holds only in-frame clones and misses some; the assay was immunoSEQ multiplex PCR. V, J and clone size were drawn from that table, and D and trimming were deduced from the DNA. The sample holds over 100,000 clones, over 60% seen once.

This sequence originates from a man aged 25-40 years in good health and CMV-seropositive. The chain employs TRBV10-3 and TRBJ2-2; tentative D call: TRBD1 (5 bases). Specimen: PBMCs. CDR3 in amino acids: CAISASLDIHTGELFF. CDR3 nucleotides: TGTGCCATCAGTGCAAGCTTGGACATCCACACCGGGGAGCTGTTTTTT.